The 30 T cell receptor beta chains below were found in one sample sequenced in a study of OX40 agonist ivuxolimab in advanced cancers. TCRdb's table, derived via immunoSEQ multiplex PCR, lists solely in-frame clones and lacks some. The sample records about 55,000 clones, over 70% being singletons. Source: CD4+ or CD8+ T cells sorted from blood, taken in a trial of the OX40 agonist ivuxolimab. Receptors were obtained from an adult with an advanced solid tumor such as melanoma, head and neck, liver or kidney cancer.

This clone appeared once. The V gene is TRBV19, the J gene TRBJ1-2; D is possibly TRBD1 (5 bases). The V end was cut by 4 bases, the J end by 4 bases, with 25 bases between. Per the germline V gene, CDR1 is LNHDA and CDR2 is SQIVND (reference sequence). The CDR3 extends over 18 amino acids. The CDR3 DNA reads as TGTGCCAGTAGTACTATTGGCCTCCGGGACCGGGCCATCTATGGCTACACCTTC. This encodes CASSTIGLRDRAIYGYTF.

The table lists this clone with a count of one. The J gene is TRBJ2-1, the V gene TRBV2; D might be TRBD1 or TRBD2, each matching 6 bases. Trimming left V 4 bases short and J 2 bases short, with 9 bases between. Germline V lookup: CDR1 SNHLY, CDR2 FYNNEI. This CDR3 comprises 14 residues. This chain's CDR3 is CASSGGDTYNEQFF. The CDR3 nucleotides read TGTGCCAGCAGTGGGGGGGACACCTACAATGAGCAGTTCTTC.

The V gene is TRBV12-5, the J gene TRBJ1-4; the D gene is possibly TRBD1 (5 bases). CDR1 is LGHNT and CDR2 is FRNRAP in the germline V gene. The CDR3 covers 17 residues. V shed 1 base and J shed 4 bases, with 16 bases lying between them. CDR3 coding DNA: TGTGCTAGTGGTTTGGCATCGGGACCGCCCAATAATGAAAAACTGTTTTTT. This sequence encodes CASGLASGPPNNEKLFF.

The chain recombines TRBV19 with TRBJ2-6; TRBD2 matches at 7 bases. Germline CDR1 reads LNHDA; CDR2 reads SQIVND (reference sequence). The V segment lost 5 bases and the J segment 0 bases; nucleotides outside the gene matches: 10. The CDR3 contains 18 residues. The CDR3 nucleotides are TGTGCCAGTAGTTTGATTCAGCGGGGTTTCTCTGGGGCCAACGTCCTGACTTTC. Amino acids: CASSLIQRGFSGANVLTF.

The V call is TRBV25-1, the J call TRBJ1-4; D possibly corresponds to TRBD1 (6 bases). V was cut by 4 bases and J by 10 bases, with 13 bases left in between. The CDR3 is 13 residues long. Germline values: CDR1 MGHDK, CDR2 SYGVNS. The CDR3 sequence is CASSGDTSGKLFF. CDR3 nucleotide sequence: TGTGCCAGCAGTGGGGACACCTCTGGAAAACTGTTTTTT.

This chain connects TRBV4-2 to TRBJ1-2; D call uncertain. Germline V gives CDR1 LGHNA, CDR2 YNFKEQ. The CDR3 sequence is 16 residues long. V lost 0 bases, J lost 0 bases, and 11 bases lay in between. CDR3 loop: CASSQDLRESNYGYTF. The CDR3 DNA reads TGTGCCAGCAGCCAAGATCTGCGGGAATCTAACTATGGCTACACCTTC.

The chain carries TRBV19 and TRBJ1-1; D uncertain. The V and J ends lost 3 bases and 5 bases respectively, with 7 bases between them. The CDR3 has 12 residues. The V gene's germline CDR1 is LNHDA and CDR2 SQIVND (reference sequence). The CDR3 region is CASSMTGTEAFF. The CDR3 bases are TGTGCCAGTAGTATGACGGGGACTGAAGCTTTCTTT.

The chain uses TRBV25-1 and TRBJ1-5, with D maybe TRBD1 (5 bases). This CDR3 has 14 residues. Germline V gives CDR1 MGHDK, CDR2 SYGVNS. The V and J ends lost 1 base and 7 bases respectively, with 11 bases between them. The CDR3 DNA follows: TGTGCCAGCAGTGAATTCGGTGGGGACCAGCCCCAGCATTTT. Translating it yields CASSEFGGDQPQHF.

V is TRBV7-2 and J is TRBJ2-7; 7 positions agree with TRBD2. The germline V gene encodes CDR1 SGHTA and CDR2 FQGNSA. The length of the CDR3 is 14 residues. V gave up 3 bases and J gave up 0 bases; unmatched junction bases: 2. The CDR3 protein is CASSFLAASYEQYF. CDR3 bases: TGTGCCAGCAGCTTTCTAGCGGCCTCCTACGAGCAGTACTTC.

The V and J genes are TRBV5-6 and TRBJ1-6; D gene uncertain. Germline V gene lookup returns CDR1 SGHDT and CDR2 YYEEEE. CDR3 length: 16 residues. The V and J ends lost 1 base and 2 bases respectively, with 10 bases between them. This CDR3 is CASSLFNNPYNSPLHF. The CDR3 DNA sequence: TGTGCCAGCAGCTTGTTTAATAACCCCTATAATTCACCCCTCCACTTT.

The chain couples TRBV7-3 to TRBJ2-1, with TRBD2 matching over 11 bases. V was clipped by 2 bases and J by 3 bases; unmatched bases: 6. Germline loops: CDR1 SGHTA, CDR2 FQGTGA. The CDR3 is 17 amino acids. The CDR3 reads CASSLPSLAGDYNEQFF. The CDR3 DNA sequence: TGTGCCAGCAGCTTACCCTCACTAGCGGGGGACTACAATGAGCAGTTCTTC.

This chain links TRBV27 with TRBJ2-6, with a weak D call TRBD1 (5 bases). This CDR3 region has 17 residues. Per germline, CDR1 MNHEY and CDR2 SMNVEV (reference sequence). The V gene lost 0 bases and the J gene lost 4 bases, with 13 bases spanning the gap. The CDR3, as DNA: TGTGCCAGCAGTTTATCGGGTGGGGCGGCCGGGGCCAACGTCCTGACTTTC. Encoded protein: CASSLSGGAAGANVLTF. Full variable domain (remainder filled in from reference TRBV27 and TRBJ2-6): EAQVTQNPRYLITVTGKKLTVTCSQNMNHEYMSWYRQDPGLGLRQIYYSMNVEVTDKGDVPEGYKVSRKEKRNFPLILESPSPNQTSLYFCASSLSGGAAGANVLTFGAGSRLTVL.

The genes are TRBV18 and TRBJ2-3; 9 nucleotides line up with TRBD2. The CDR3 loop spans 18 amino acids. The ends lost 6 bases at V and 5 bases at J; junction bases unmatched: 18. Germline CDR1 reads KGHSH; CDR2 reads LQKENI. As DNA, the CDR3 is TGTGCCAGCTCGCTGACACAGGGGTCAGCGGGAGGTGGAGATACGCAGTATTTT. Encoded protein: CASSLTQGSAGGGDTQYF.

In DNA form, the CDR3 reads TGTGCCAGCAGCTTGGCCTTGGGACAGCAAGAGACCCAGTACTTC. Its protein is CASSLALGQQETQYF. This chain links TRBV5-7 with TRBJ2-5; 7 bases agree with TRBD1. TRBV5-7 is marked as an open reading frame, function uncertain. The CDR3 totals 15 residues. Germline trimming cut 0 bases from V and 2 bases from J; bases unmatched to any gene: 4.

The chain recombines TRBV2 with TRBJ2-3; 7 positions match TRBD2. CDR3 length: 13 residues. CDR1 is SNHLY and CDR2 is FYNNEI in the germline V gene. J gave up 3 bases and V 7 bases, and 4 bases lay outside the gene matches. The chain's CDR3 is CASNILATDTQYF. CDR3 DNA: TGTGCCAGCAATATACTAGCGACAGATACGCAGTATTTT. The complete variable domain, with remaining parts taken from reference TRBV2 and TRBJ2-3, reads EPEVTQTPSHQVTQMGQEVILRCVPISNHLYFYWYRQILGQKVEFLVSFYNNEISEKSEIFDDQFSVERPDGSNFTLKIRSTKLEDSAMYFCASNILATDTQYFGPGTRLTVL.

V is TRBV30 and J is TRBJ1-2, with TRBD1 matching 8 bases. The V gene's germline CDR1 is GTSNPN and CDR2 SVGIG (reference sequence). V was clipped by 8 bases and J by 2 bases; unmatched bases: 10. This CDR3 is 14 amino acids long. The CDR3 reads CARGRTGRNYGYTF. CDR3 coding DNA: TGTGCCCGGGGGAGGACAGGGAGAAACTATGGCTACACCTTC.

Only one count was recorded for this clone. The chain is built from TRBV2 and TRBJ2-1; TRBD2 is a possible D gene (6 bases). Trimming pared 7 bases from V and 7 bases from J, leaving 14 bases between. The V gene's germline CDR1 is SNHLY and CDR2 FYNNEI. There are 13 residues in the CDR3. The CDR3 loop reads CASMELGRNEQFF. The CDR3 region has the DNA TGTGCCAGCATGGAGCTTGGGAGGAATGAGCAGTTCTTC.

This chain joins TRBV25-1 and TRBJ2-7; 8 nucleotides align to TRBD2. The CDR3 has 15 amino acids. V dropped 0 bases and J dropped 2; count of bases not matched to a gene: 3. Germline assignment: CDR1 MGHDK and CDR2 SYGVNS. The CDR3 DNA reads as TGTGCCAGCAGTGAATATGGCGGGGGGCCCTACGAGCAGTACTTC. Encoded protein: CASSEYGGGPYEQYF.

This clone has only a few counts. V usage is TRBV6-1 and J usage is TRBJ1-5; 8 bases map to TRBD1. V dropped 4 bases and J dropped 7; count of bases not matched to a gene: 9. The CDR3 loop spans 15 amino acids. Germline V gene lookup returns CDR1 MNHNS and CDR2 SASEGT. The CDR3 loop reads CASSGAQGAGQPQHF. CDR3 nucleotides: TGTGCCAGCAGTGGGGCCCAGGGGGCTGGACAGCCCCAGCATTTT.

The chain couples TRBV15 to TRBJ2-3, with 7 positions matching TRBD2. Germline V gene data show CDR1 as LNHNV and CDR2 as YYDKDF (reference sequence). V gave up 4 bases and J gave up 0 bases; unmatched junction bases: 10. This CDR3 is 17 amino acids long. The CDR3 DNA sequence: TGTGCCACCAGCACCGGACCTCTAGCGGTTAGCACAGATACGCAGTATTTT. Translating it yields CATSTGPLAVSTDTQYF. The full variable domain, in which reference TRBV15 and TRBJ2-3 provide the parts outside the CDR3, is DAMVIQNPRYQVTQFGKPVTLSCSQTLNHNVMYWYQQKSSQAPKLLFHYYDKDFNNEADTPDNFQSRRPNTSFCFLDIRSPGLGDTAMYLCATSTGPLAVSTDTQYFGPGTRLTVL.

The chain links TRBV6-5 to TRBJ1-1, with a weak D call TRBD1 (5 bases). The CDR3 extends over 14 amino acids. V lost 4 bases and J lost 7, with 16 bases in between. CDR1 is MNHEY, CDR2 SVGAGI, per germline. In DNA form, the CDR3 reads TGTGCCAGCAGTTGGAAAGGGACCCTCGGTGAAGCTTTCTTT. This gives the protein CASSWKGTLGEAFF.

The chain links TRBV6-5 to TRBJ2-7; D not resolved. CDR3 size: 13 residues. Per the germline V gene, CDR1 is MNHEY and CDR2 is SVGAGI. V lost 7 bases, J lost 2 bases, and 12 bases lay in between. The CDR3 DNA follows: TGTGCCAGCACCCCTGACGGCACCTACGAGCAGTACTTC. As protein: CASTPDGTYEQYF.

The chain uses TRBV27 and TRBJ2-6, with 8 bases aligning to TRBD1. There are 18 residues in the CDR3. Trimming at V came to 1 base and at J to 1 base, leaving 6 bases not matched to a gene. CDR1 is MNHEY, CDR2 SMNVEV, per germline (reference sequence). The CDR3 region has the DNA TGTGCCAGCAGTTTATGGCAGGGGGCGCTTTCTGGGGCCAACGTCCTGACTTTC. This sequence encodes CASSLWQGALSGANVLTF.

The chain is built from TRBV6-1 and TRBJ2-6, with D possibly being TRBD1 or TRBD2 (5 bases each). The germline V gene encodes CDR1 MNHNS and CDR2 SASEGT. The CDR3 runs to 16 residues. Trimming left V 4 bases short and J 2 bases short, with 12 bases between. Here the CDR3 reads CASSVGRGAGANVLTF. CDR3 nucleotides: TGTGCCAGCAGTGTGGGTAGAGGGGCTGGGGCCAACGTCCTGACTTTC.

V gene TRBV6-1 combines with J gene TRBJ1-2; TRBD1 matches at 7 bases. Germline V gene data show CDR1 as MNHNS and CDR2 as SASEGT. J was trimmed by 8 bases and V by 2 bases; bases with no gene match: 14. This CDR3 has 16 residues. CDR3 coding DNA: TGTGCCAGCAGTGAATTCCTAGGGGGCAAGGAGAAAGGCTACACCTTC. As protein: CASSEFLGGKEKGYTF.

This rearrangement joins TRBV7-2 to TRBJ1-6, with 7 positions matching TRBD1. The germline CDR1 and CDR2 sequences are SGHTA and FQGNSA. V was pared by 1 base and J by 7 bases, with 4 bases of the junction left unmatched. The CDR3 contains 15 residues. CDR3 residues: CASSLGTGTNSPLHF. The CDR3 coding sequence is TGTGCCAGCAGCTTAGGGACAGGAACCAATTCACCCCTCCACTTT.

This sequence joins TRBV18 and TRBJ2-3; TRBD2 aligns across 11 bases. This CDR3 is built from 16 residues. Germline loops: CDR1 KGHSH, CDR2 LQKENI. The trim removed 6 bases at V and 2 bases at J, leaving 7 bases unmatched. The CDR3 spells CASSPTSGGDTDTQYF. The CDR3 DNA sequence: TGTGCCAGCTCGCCTACTAGCGGGGGAGACACAGATACGCAGTATTTT.

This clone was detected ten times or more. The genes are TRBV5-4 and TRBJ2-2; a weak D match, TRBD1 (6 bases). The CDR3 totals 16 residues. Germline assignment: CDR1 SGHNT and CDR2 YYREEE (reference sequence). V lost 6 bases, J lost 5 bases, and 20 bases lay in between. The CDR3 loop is CASTIIGQFRTGELFF. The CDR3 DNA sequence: TGTGCCAGCACCATCATAGGACAGTTTCGGACCGGGGAGCTGTTTTTT.

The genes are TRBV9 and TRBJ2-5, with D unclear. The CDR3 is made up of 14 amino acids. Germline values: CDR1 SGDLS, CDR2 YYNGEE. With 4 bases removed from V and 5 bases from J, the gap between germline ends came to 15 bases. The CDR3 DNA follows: TGTGCCAGCAGCATCGGACCCTCCGATGAGACCCAGTACTTC. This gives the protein CASSIGPSDETQYF. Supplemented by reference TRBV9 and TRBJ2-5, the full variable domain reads DSGVTQTPKHLITATGQRVTLRCSPRSGDLSVYWYQQSLDQGLQFLIQYYNGEERAKGNILERFSAQQFPDLHSELNLSSLELGDSALYFCASSIGPSDETQYFGPGTRLLVL.

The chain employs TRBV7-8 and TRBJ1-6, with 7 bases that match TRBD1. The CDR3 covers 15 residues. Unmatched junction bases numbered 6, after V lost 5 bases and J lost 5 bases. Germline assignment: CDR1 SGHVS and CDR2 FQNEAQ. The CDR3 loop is CASSPSGQHNSPLHF. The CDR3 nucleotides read TGTGCCAGCAGCCCCTCGGGACAGCATAATTCACCCCTCCACTTT.